This T cell receptor (beta chain) derives from a study of cytomegalovirus exposure and HLA in healthy donors. Points on this clone: Its target is unknown.

Study-level points and caveats: By a later analysis, the bulk of CMV-associated TCR beta chains appeared HLA-restricted. Associated with HLA alleles at 0.05 false discovery rate in a later analysis were over 15,000 TCR beta sequences.

Germline values: CDR1 SGHAT, CDR2 FQNNGV. The CDR3 is 17 amino acids. Germline trimming cut 5 bases from V and 5 bases from J; bases unmatched to any gene: 16. It was with 60 Vbeta and 13 Jbeta primers that the PCR ran. Libraries were prepared by immunoSEQ multiplex PCR; TCRdb keeps only in-frame clonotypes and omits some of them. This repertoire comprises around 75,000 clones; its ten largest clones make up under 0.9%. This receptor was obtained from a boy between 10 and 17 years old in good health and CMV-seronegative. The source material was PBMCs. V gene TRBV11-2 combines with J gene TRBJ1-1; 8 bases align to TRBD1. This chain's CDR3 is CASSPIRGQRRRTEAFF. The CDR3 DNA follows: TGTGCCAGCAGCCCTATCAGGGGGCAGAGGAGGAGGACTGAAGCTTTCTTT. Variable domain in full (rest from reference TRBV11-2 and TRBJ1-1): EAGVAQSPRYKIIEKRQSVAFWCNPISGHATLYWYQQILGQGPKLLIQFQNNGVVDDSQLPKDRFSAERLKGVDSTLKIQPAKLEDSAVYLCASSPIRGQRRRTEAFFGQGTRLTVV.